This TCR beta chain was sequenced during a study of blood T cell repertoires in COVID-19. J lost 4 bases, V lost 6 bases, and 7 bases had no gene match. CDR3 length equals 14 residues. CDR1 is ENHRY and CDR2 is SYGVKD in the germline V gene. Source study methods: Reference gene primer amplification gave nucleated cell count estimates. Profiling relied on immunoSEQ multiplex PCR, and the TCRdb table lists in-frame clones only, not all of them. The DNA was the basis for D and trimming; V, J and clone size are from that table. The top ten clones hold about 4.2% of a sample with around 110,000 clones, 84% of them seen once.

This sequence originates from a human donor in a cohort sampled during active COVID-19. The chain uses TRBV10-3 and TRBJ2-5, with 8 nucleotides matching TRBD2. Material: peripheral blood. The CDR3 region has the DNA TGTGCCATCAGCGAGAATCTAGCGGGAGAGACCCAGTACTTC. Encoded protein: CAISENLAGETQYF.